One and the same sample provided the 30 T cell receptor beta chains below, sequenced in a study of T cells after posttransplantation cyclophosphamide. Clones were read by immunoSEQ multiplex PCR, and TCRdb kept only the in-frame ones, dropping some. Of 30,000 to 45,000 clones listed, roughly 78% are singletons. Busulfan-fludarabine conditioning, marrow transplant, and cyclophosphamide on days +3 and +4 were administered. The specimen comprised CD4+ T cells sorted from blood, sampled roughly 1,900 days after a stem cell transplant with posttransplant cyclophosphamide. The receptors were sampled from a female patient in her thirties or forties who received an allogeneic stem cell transplant from a related donor, was CMV-positive, and had no GVHD. Some of the T cells may derive from the graft donor.

The chain combines TRBV11-3 with TRBJ2-5; possible D gene TRBD2, 7 bases. The CDR3 sequence is 16 residues long. Trimming shortened V by 2 bases and J by 4 bases, and 17 bases separated the two germline ends. Germline CDR1 SGHNT, CDR2 YENEEA. The CDR3 loop is CASSLTSGEGIETQYF. DNA for the CDR3: TGTGCCAGCAGCTTAACTTCAGGGGAGGGGATAGAGACCCAGTACTTC.

V usage is TRBV2 and J usage is TRBJ2-7; 9 bases match TRBD1. Germline CDR1 SNHLY, CDR2 FYNNEI. V dropped 2 bases and J dropped 2; count of bases not matched to a gene: 10. There are 17 residues in the CDR3. The CDR3: CASSEPKIGTGPYEQYF. CDR3 coding DNA: TGTGCCAGCAGTGAACCAAAGATCGGGACAGGGCCCTACGAGCAGTACTTC.

V is TRBV19 and J is TRBJ1-6; D possibly corresponds to TRBD1 (5 bases). Germline V gene data show CDR1 as LNHDA and CDR2 as SQIVND (reference sequence). This CDR3 has 18 residues. Trimming removed 2 bases from V and 8 bases from J, with 22 bases in between. The CDR3 coding sequence is TGTGCCAGTAGTATATCACGACAGCCATCGATCCGAGATTCACCCCTCCACTTT. Encoded protein: CASSISRQPSIRDSPLHF.

This clone was observed a handful of times. The CDR3 reads CASSQWGQGNTEAFF. CDR3 nucleotide sequence: TGTGCCAGCAGCCAATGGGGACAGGGGAACACTGAAGCTTTCTTT. This chain uses TRBV4-2 with TRBJ1-1; 9 positions agree with TRBD1. From germline, CDR1 is LGHNA and CDR2 YNFKEQ. V trimming: 2 bases; J trimming: 1 base; junction bases outside the gene matches: 2. The CDR3 spans 15 residues.

The gene calls are TRBV10-3 and TRBJ2-7; 10 bases align to TRBD1. This CDR3 has 12 residues. Losses at the gene ends were 9 bases for V and 3 bases for J; bases not matched to a gene: 2. Germline assignment: CDR1 ENHRY and CDR2 SYGVKD. The CDR3 DNA reads as TGTGCCATGAGGACAGGGGGCTACGAGCAGTACTTC. It encodes CAMRTGGYEQYF.

This clone was detected a few times. The rearrangement joins TRBV11-2 to TRBJ2-6, with D maybe TRBD1 (6 bases). Trimming left V 4 bases short and J 1 base short, with 20 bases between. CDR1 SGHAT and CDR2 FQNNGV come from the germline V gene. The CDR3 is 19 residues long. The CDR3 DNA sequence: TGTGCCAGCAGCTCAGGGGTAGGGGCCGGAGTGTCTGGGGCCAACGTCCTGACTTTC. As protein: CASSSGVGAGVSGANVLTF.

This clone was seen a few times. The J gene is TRBJ1-5, the V gene TRBV5-5; TRBD1 is a possible D gene (6 bases). Germline CDR1 and CDR2: SGHKS and YYEKEE (reference sequence). The CDR3 has 14 residues. The ends were cut back, 3 bases at V and 4 bases at J, with 11 bases in the middle. CDR3 sequence: CASSWTETNQPQHF. In nucleotides, the CDR3 is TGTGCCAGCAGCTGGACAGAGACGAATCAGCCCCAGCATTTT.

V and J are TRBV28 and TRBJ1-4; 7 nucleotides match TRBD1. Looked up from germline, CDR1 is MDHEN and CDR2 is SYDVKM. With V trimmed by 5 bases and J by 11 bases, 5 bases remained unmatched. The CDR3 runs to 12 residues. Written as DNA, the CDR3 is TGTGCCAGCAGTCCCCTGACAGGGAAACTGTTTTTT. Translating it yields CASSPLTGKLFF.

The CDR3 DNA sequence: TGCGCCAGCAGCTTGGCGGCTGCCGCGGGAGCTTTCTTT. Amino acids: CASSLAAAAGAFF. The rearrangement joins TRBV5-1 to TRBJ1-1; unclear D gene. The germline V gene encodes CDR1 SGHRS and CDR2 YFSETQ. V gave up 0 bases and J gave up 10 bases, with 13 bases separating them. The CDR3 totals 13 residues.

This chain joins TRBV7-3 and TRBJ1-3; D remains unclear. Per the germline V gene, CDR1 is SGHTA and CDR2 is FQGTGA. Deletions cut 5 bases from V and 4 bases from J, with 9 bases between. There are 13 residues in the CDR3. Here the CDR3 reads CASSPNRGNTIYF. Here the CDR3 DNA reads TGTGCCAGCAGCCCAAACCGGGGAAACACCATATATTTT.

The chain couples TRBV5-4 to TRBJ1-2, with TRBD1 matching over 7 bases. Germline-derived CDR1 and CDR2 are SGHNT and YYREEE (reference sequence). V was pared by 5 bases and J by 3 bases, with 4 bases of the junction left unmatched. The CDR3 totals 13 residues. CDR3 sequence reads: CASSPDRDYGYTF. The CDR3, as DNA: TGTGCCAGCAGTCCCGACAGGGACTATGGCTACACCTTC.

The chain uses TRBV9 and TRBJ1-5; D perhaps matches TRBD1 (5 bases). This CDR3 is 15 amino acids long. Germline CDR1 SGDLS, CDR2 YYNGEE. Trimming shortened V by 0 bases and J by 4 bases, and 11 bases separated the two germline ends. Here the CDR3 reads CASSVDPGRNQPQHF. Here the CDR3 DNA reads TGTGCCAGCAGCGTAGATCCAGGGCGTAATCAGCCCCAGCATTTT.

This clone was seen a single time. The V and J genes are TRBV11-2 and TRBJ2-4, with a tentative D call TRBD2 (6 bases). V lost 0 bases and J 3 bases, leaving 21 bases between the germline ends. The germline gives CDR1 SGHAT, CDR2 FQNNGV. The CDR3 contains 19 residues. Written as DNA, the CDR3 is TGTGCCAGCAGCTTAGATTTAGCGGTTACAAGGGCGGACAAAAACATTCAGTACTTC. It codes for CASSLDLAVTRADKNIQYF. The variable domain in full, with the rest retrieved from reference TRBV11-2 and TRBJ2-4, is EAGVAQSPRYKIIEKRQSVAFWCNPISGHATLYWYQQILGQGPKLLIQFQNNGVVDDSQLPKDRFSAERLKGVDSTLKIQPAKLEDSAVYLCASSLDLAVTRADKNIQYFGAGTRLSVL.

CDR3 residues: CASSIQGGRSYNEQFF. Written as DNA, the CDR3 is TGTGCCAGTAGTATCCAGGGGGGCAGAAGCTACAATGAGCAGTTCTTC. The chain carries TRBV19 and TRBJ2-1; perhaps TRBD1 as D (7 bases). This CDR3 has 16 residues. The germline V gene has CDR1 LNHDA and CDR2 SQIVND (reference sequence). Trimming took 3 bases from V and 3 from J, leaving 15 bases between them.

The chain employs TRBV9 and TRBJ1-1; D possibly corresponds to TRBD1 (5 bases). With 3 bases removed from V and 1 base from J, the gap between germline ends came to 13 bases. The CDR3 extends over 15 amino acids. The germline V gene has CDR1 SGDLS and CDR2 YYNGEE. CDR3 sequence: CASSAAWGGNTEAFF. Here the CDR3 DNA reads TGTGCCAGCAGCGCCGCCTGGGGGGGGAACACTGAAGCTTTCTTT.

The chain recombines TRBV10-3 with TRBJ2-5, with D possibly TRBD2 on 6 matching bases. The CDR3 runs to 15 residues. Germline V gene sequence: CDR1 ENHRY, CDR2 SYGVKD. The V end lost 4 bases, the J end lost 1 base, and 13 bases lay between the germline ends. The CDR3 is CAISGARDFQETQYF. DNA of the CDR3: TGTGCCATCAGTGGGGCCAGGGACTTCCAAGAGACCCAGTACTTC.

This clone was seen a single time. The chain is built from TRBV6-1 and TRBJ1-6; possible D gene TRBD1, 6 bases. The CDR3 runs to 14 residues. V lost 3 bases and J lost 7, with 10 bases in between. From germline, CDR1 is MNHNS and CDR2 SASEGT. The CDR3, as DNA: TGTGCCAGCAGTGAGGACACAGGGAATTCACCCCTCCACTTT. It codes for CASSEDTGNSPLHF.

This clone has only one observation. The chain carries TRBV11-3 and TRBJ2-1, with 9 bases lining up with TRBD1. Germline V gene lookup returns CDR1 SGHNT and CDR2 YENEEA. The CDR3 has 14 amino acids. Germline trimming cut 4 bases from V and 6 bases from J; bases unmatched to any gene: 4. CDR3 bases: TGTGCCAGCAGCTCGACAGGGGGGGCCAATGAGCAGTTCTTC. Encoded protein: CASSSTGGANEQFF.

In its sample, this clone was seen once. V and J are TRBV4-2 and TRBJ2-1; TRBD1 might be the D (7 bases). The germline CDR1 and CDR2 sequences are LGHNA and YNFKEQ. This CDR3 is 18 amino acids long. Trimming took off 0 bases at V and 6 bases at J, with 21 bases between the two ends. CDR3 in amino acids: CASSQDPVGGGRGNEQFF. CDR3 in DNA: TGTGCCAGCAGCCAAGATCCGGTCGGAGGGGGCAGGGGCAATGAGCAGTTCTTC.

This clone was picked up a small number of times. The rearrangement uses TRBV6-1 and TRBJ1-1; 7 positions agree with TRBD1. CDR3 size: 14 residues. Germline values: CDR1 MNHNS, CDR2 SASEGT. The ends lost 6 bases at V and 0 bases at J; junction bases unmatched: 4. CDR3: CASRPGGMNTEAFF. CDR3 DNA: TGTGCCAGCAGACCAGGGGGTATGAACACTGAAGCTTTCTTT.

The genes are TRBV16 and TRBJ1-5, with TRBD1 matching over 7 bases. Germline V gives CDR1 KGHSY, CDR2 FQNENV. CDR3 length equals 14 residues. The trim removed 6 bases at V and 4 bases at J, leaving 6 bases unmatched. The CDR3 spells CASSRQGTNQPQHF. As DNA, the CDR3 is TGTGCCAGCAGTCGACAGGGAACGAATCAGCCCCAGCATTTT.

V and J are TRBV11-2 and TRBJ2-4; 11 nucleotides line up with TRBD2. V dropped 4 bases and J dropped 0; count of bases not matched to a gene: 11. The CDR3 spans 19 residues. Germline-derived CDR1 and CDR2 are SGHAT and FQNNGV. The CDR3 region is CASSSLAGGSLIAKNIQYF. In DNA form, the CDR3 reads TGTGCCAGCAGCTCGCTAGCGGGGGGTTCACTTATAGCCAAAAACATTCAGTACTTC.

This chain uses TRBV11-1 with TRBJ1-1; D is undetermined. CDR3 length: 16 amino acids. Trimming cost V 5 bases and J 0 bases, with 16 bases left between them. Germline V gene data show CDR1 as SGHAT and CDR2 as FQDESV (reference sequence). The CDR3: CASSPGRANMNTEAFF. CDR3 nucleotide sequence: TGTGCCAGCAGCCCCGGGCGGGCGAACATGAACACTGAAGCTTTCTTT.

This sequence joins TRBV5-8 and TRBJ2-5; TRBD2 agrees at 9 bases. Unmatched junction bases numbered 0, after V lost 0 bases and J lost 0 bases. CDR1 is SGHTS and CDR2 is YDEGEE in the germline V gene. CDR3 length: 15 amino acids. DNA for the CDR3: TGTGCCAGCAGCTTGGGACTAGCGGACCAAGAGACCCAGTACTTC. Translating gives CASSLGLADQETQYF.

V usage is TRBV4-1 and J usage is TRBJ1-2; D might be TRBD1 (6 bases). With 4 bases removed from V and 3 bases from J, the gap between germline ends came to 15 bases. The CDR3 spans 15 residues. Per the germline V gene, CDR1 is MGHRA and CDR2 is YSYEKL. CDR3 loop: CASSPTNRVDYGYTF. Here the CDR3 DNA reads TGCGCCAGCAGCCCAACGAACAGGGTCGACTATGGCTACACCTTC.

V gene TRBV7-9 combines with J gene TRBJ2-1; weak D call: TRBD2 (7 bases). CDR3 length: 17 amino acids. Germline V gives CDR1 SEHNR, CDR2 FQNEAQ (reference sequence). Trimming took off 8 bases at V and 7 bases at J, with 27 bases between the two ends. The CDR3 nucleotides read TGTGCCAGCCGACTCGTAGTAGGGGGGGCCATGGGGAATGAGCAGTTCTTC. It specifies CASRLVVGGAMGNEQFF.

This clone was counted between two and nine times. J is TRBJ2-1 and V is TRBV20-1; TRBD2 might be the D (5 bases). Trimming cost V 6 bases and J 10 bases, with 13 bases left between them. The CDR3 is 11 residues long. Germline V lookup: CDR1 DFQATT, CDR2 SNEGSKA (reference sequence). The CDR3 DNA is TGCAGTGCCCACCTAGCCCGGGAGCAGTTCTTC. Protein product: CSAHLAREQFF.

V usage is TRBV6-4 and J usage is TRBJ2-1, with 8 bases aligning to TRBD2. Unmatched junction bases numbered 10, after V lost 2 bases and J lost 7 bases. The CDR3 runs to 16 residues. Per germline, CDR1 MRHNA and CDR2 SNTAGT. The CDR3 is CASSDRLRGGQNEQFF. The CDR3 DNA is TGTGCCAGCAGTGACCGTTTACGGGGGGGCCAGAATGAGCAGTTCTTC.

The chain couples TRBV6-1 to TRBJ1-3; tentative D call: TRBD1 (5 bases). Germline V lookup: CDR1 MNHNS, CDR2 SASEGT. V lost 2 bases and J lost 3, with 14 bases in between. This CDR3 is 16 amino acids long. This CDR3 is CASSENTQGLGNTIYF. The CDR3 DNA reads as TGTGCCAGCAGTGAAAACACTCAGGGACTTGGAAACACCATATATTTT.

This chain joins TRBV7-8 and TRBJ1-1, with D possibly being TRBD1 (5 bases). The V end lost 1 base, the J end lost 0 bases, and 9 bases lay between the germline ends. Germline V gives CDR1 SGHVS, CDR2 FQNEAQ. The CDR3 has 15 residues. Written as DNA, the CDR3 is TGTGCCAGCAGCTTAGAGAGACAGTTGAACACTGAAGCTTTCTTT. Protein product: CASSLERQLNTEAFF.